The 21 T cell receptor beta chains given below trace back to one sample, sequenced in a study of blood T cell repertoires in COVID-19. Assay used: immunoSEQ multiplex PCR; TCRdb lists only in-frame clones, some missing. The sample consists of approximately 82,000 clones, roughly 86% of them appearing once. The material sequenced was peripheral blood. The receptor set was obtained from a man aged 45-60 years with active or convalescent COVID-19.

This clone was seen more than once but under ten times. This rearrangement joins TRBV12-3 or TRBV12-4 to TRBJ1-1; TRBD1 is a possible D gene (5 bases). Trimming removed 6 bases from V and 8 bases from J, with 16 bases in between. This CDR3 is 13 amino acids long. CDR3 in DNA: TGTGCCAGCAGCCTCCGGAGACAGATGGAAGCTTTCTTT. Its protein is CASSLRRQMEAFF.

The rearrangement uses TRBV7-2 and TRBJ2-2, with a tentative D call TRBD1 (6 bases). The CDR3 is 16 amino acids. Germline V gives CDR1 SGHTA, CDR2 FQGNSA. V lost 1 base and J lost 1, with 10 bases in between. CDR3 residues: CASSLDGTLNTGELFF. The CDR3 bases are TGTGCCAGCAGCTTAGATGGGACACTGAACACCGGGGAGCTGTTTTTT.

The chain links TRBV20-1 to TRBJ1-6, with D perhaps TRBD1 (5 bases). CDR1 is DFQATT and CDR2 is SNEGSKA in the germline V gene (reference sequence). CDR3 length: 18 residues. V lost 3 bases, J lost 6 bases, and 24 bases lay in between. This chain's CDR3 is CSASTTFSGGLGNSPLHF. The CDR3 DNA reads TGCAGTGCTAGTACCACATTCAGCGGGGGTCTTGGTAATTCACCCCTCCACTTT.

The rearrangement uses TRBV10-3 and TRBJ1-2, with 10 bases that match TRBD1. Unmatched junction bases numbered 6, after V lost 6 bases and J lost 5 bases. CDR3 length: 14 amino acids. The germline CDR1 and CDR2 sequences are ENHRY and SYGVKD. CDR3 in DNA: TGTGCCATCAGGGATACGGGACAGGGGTATGGCTACACCTTC. Its protein is CAIRDTGQGYGYTF.

CDR3 sequence: CASSLGDTRTDTQYF. The CDR3 region has the DNA TGTGCCAGCAGCTTAGGGGACACTCGCACAGATACGCAGTATTTT. V and J are TRBV11-2 and TRBJ2-3; possibly TRBD1 for D (6 bases). The CDR3 contains 15 residues. The germline V gene encodes CDR1 SGHAT and CDR2 FQNNGV. V was shortened by 1 base and J by 1 base, with 9 bases between the two germline ends.

The chain combines TRBV6-2 or TRBV6-3 with TRBJ2-2; D is perhaps TRBD2 (6 bases). The length of the CDR3 is 18 residues. CDR1 and CDR2 from the germline V gene are MNHEY and SVGEGT. V was pared by 4 bases and J by 0 bases, with 18 bases between. CDR3 coding DNA: TGTGCCAGCAGTTCCGACATGGACTACCTTTCGAACACCGGGGAGCTGTTTTTT. This codes for CASSSDMDYLSNTGELFF.

The J gene is TRBJ2-5, the V gene TRBV28; TRBD2 might be the D (5 bases). V lost 3 bases and J lost 7, with 9 bases in between. The length of the CDR3 is 12 residues. Germline-derived CDR1 and CDR2 are MDHEN and SYDVKM. The CDR3 DNA reads TGTGCCAGCAGTTTCCTACGGGGGACCCAGTACTTC. It encodes CASSFLRGTQYF.

The rearrangement uses TRBV6-1 and TRBJ2-7; 7 nucleotides agree with TRBD1. Germline CDR1 MNHNS, CDR2 SASEGT. The J segment lost 5 bases and the V segment lost 1 base, leaving 5 bases of the junction unmatched. The CDR3 is 14 residues long. The CDR3 protein is CASSEGQGLDEQYV. In DNA form, the CDR3 reads TGTGCCAGCAGTGAAGGACAGGGTTTAGACGAGCAGTACGTC.

The chain joins TRBV6-5 to TRBJ2-6; D remains unclear. The CDR3 consists of 13 residues. Germline V CDR1 and CDR2: MNHEY, SVGAGI. V lost 8 bases and J lost 4, with 9 bases in between. The CDR3 reads CASYTQGANVLTF. In nucleotides, the CDR3 is TGTGCCAGCTATACACAGGGGGCCAACGTCCTGACTTTC.

V gene TRBV7-2 combines with J gene TRBJ2-1; TRBD1 aligns across 7 bases. The CDR3 length is 13 residues. Looked up from germline, CDR1 is SGHTA and CDR2 is FQGNSA. V lost 4 bases, J lost 5 bases, and 2 bases stayed unmatched. CDR3 in amino acids: CASSSTGNNEQFF. CDR3 DNA: TGTGCCAGCAGCTCGACAGGGAACAATGAGCAGTTCTTC.

The chain couples TRBV7-9 to TRBJ2-1; D call uncertain. Trimming left V 5 bases short and J 7 bases short, with 3 bases between. This CDR3 comprises 10 residues. CDR1 is SEHNR, CDR2 FQNEAQ, per germline (reference sequence). CDR3 in amino acids: CASSTNEQFF. In DNA, the CDR3 is TGTGCCAGCAGCACAAATGAGCAGTTCTTC. The entire variable domain, with the rest obtained from reference TRBV7-9 and TRBJ2-1, is as follows: DTGVSQNPRHKITKRGQNVTFRCDPISEHNRLYWYRQTLGQGPEFLTYFQNEAQLEKSRLLSDRFSAERPKGSFSTLEIQRTEQGDSAMYLCASSTNEQFFGPGTRLTVL.

This chain links TRBV2 with TRBJ1-6; D might be TRBD1 (5 bases). Trimming stripped 5 bases from V and 7 bases from J, with 15 bases between. CDR1 and CDR2 from the germline V gene are SNHLY and FYNNEI. The CDR3 loop spans 15 amino acids. The CDR3 region is CASSPARGRNSPLHF. The CDR3, as DNA: TGTGCCAGCAGTCCTGCCCGGGGGAGGAATTCACCCCTCCACTTT. Combining the CDR3 with reference TRBV2 and TRBJ1-6 gives the whole variable domain EPEVTQTPSHQVTQMGQEVILRCVPISNHLYFYWYRQILGQKVEFLVSFYNNEISEKSEIFDDQFSVERPDGSNFTLKIRSTKLEDSAMYFCASSPARGRNSPLHFGNGTRLTVT.

The CDR3 reads CASSPPQAYEQYV. CDR3 nucleotides: TGTGCCAGCTCACCACCGCAGGCCTACGAGCAGTACGTC. This rearrangement joins TRBV18 to TRBJ2-7; D is unresolved. The V end lost 0 bases, the J end lost 2 bases, and 5 bases lay between the germline ends. CDR1 KGHSH and CDR2 LQKENI come from the germline V gene. This CDR3 has 13 amino acids.

The chain couples TRBV6-1 to TRBJ1-1; D is undetermined. The CDR3 consists of 14 residues. Trimming stripped 0 bases from V and 3 bases from J, with 8 bases between. Germline CDR1 and CDR2: MNHNS and SASEGT. The CDR3 nucleotides are TGTGCCAGCAGTGAAGCGCGAGAGTACACTGAAGCTTTCTTT. The encoded protein is CASSEAREYTEAFF.

The chain has TRBV19 and TRBJ2-4, with TRBD2 as a possible D gene (8 bases). The CDR3 totals 16 residues. Trimming pared 4 bases from V and 2 bases from J, leaving 15 bases between. In germline, CDR1 is LNHDA, CDR2 SQIVND (reference sequence). The CDR3 loop is CASSSREGASKNIQYF. The CDR3 region has the DNA TGTGCCAGTAGTAGTCGGGAGGGGGCATCCAAAAACATTCAGTACTTC.

In regard to this clone: At the DNA level, this CDR3 is encoded by other sequences in the same sample as well. CDR3 DNA sequence: TGTGCCAGCTCACCACGCGGGGGGAACACCGGGGAGCTGTTTTTT. Amino acid sequence: CASSPRGGNTGELFF. V gene TRBV18 combines with J gene TRBJ2-2; 7 bases line up with TRBD2. Losses at the gene ends were 1 base for V and 1 base for J; bases not matched to a gene: 0. Germline lookup yields CDR1 KGHSH and CDR2 LQKENI. The length of the CDR3 is 15 residues.

The V and J genes are TRBV28 and TRBJ1-5; 8 bases map to TRBD1. CDR1 MDHEN and CDR2 SYDVKM come from the germline V gene. V shed 3 bases and J 4 bases; nucleotides not matched to a gene: 5. This CDR3 is 15 amino acids long. The CDR3 DNA is TGTGCCAGCAGTTTTAGGCAGGGGGCAAATCAGCCCCAGCATTTT. Amino acids: CASSFRQGANQPQHF.

The chain links TRBV6-2 or TRBV6-3 to TRBJ2-7, with D hard to call. Germline lookup yields CDR1 MNHEY and CDR2 SVGEGT. Trimming removed 2 bases at V and 9 bases at J, with 14 bases between. The CDR3 contains 13 residues. CDR3 protein: CASSYTRVAGQYF. CDR3 nucleotide sequence: TGTGCCAGCAGTTACACCCGGGTCGCCGGGCAGTACTTC.

This chain uses TRBV23-1 with TRBJ1-1; possible D gene TRBD1, 5 bases. TRBV23-1 is labeled an ORF, and its function is uncertain. There are 14 residues in the CDR3. The ends were cut back, 4 bases at V and 3 bases at J, with 12 bases in the middle. CDR3 protein: CASSPGGVDTEAFF. The CDR3 DNA reads TGCGCCAGCAGTCCGGGGGGGGTTGACACTGAAGCTTTCTTT.

V usage is TRBV11-2 and J usage is TRBJ1-1, with D maybe TRBD1 (6 bases). V was trimmed by 3 bases and J by 5 bases, leaving 13 bases between them. Germline CDR1 and CDR2: SGHAT and FQNNGV. The CDR3 is 14 residues long. In DNA, the CDR3 is TGTGCCAGCAGCTTCGAAAGGGGGAGTACTGAAGCTTTCTTT. Translation gives CASSFERGSTEAFF.

V is TRBV2 and J is TRBJ1-5; D may be TRBD1 (5 bases). Trimming removed 6 bases at V and 11 bases at J, with 8 bases between. Germline values: CDR1 SNHLY, CDR2 FYNNEI. The CDR3 has 10 residues. The CDR3 region has the DNA TGTGCCAGCAGAGGGGTAGCCCAGCATTTT. Its translation: CASRGVAQHF.